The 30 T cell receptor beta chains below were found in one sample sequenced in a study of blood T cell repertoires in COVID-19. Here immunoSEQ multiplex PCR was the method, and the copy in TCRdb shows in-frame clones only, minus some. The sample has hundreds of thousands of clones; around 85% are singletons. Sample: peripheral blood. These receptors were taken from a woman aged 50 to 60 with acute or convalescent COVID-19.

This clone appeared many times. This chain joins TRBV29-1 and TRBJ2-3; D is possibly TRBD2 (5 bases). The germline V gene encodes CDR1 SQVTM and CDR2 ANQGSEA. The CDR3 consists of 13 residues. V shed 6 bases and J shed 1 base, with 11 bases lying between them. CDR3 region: CSVAGLRTDTQYF. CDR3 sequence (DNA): TGCAGCGTGGCTGGACTCCGCACAGATACGCAGTATTTT.

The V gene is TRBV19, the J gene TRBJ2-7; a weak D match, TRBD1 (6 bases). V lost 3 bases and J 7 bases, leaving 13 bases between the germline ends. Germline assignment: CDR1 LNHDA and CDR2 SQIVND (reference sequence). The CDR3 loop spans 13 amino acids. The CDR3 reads CASSIQGGWEQYF. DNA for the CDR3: TGTGCCAGTAGTATTCAAGGGGGTTGGGAGCAGTACTTC.

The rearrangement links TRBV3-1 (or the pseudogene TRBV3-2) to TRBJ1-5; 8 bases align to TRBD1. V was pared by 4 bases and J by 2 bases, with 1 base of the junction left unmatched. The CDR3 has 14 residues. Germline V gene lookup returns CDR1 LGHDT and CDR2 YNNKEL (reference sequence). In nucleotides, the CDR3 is TGTGCCAGCAGCCCGACAGGGGGCAATCAGCCCCAGCATTTT. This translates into CASSPTGGNQPQHF.

CDR3 sequence: CASSGLGGTEAFF. The CDR3 DNA is TGTGCCAGCAGTGGATTGGGGGGCACTGAAGCTTTCTTT. The chain links TRBV12-3 or TRBV12-4 to TRBJ1-1, with D perhaps matching TRBD1 (5 bases). This CDR3 comprises 13 residues. V dropped 5 bases and J dropped 4 bases, with 11 bases sitting between them.

CDR3 amino acids: CASSLGPGVSTDTQYF. Written as DNA, the CDR3 is TGTGCCAGCAGCTTGGGTCCCGGGGTCAGCACAGATACGCAGTATTTT. The chain is built from TRBV5-5 and TRBJ2-3; D is perhaps TRBD2 (5 bases). This CDR3 spans 16 amino acids. Germline assignment: CDR1 SGHKS and CDR2 YYEKEE (reference sequence). Between the trimmed V and J ends, which lost 0 bases and 0 bases, there was a span of 11 bases.

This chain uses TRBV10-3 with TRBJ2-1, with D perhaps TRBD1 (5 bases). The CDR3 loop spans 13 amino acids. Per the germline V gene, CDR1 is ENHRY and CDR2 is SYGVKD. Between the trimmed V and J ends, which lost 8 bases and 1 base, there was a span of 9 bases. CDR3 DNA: TGTGCCATCGGGCAGGGTTCCTACAATGAGCAGTTCTTC. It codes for CAIGQGSYNEQFF.

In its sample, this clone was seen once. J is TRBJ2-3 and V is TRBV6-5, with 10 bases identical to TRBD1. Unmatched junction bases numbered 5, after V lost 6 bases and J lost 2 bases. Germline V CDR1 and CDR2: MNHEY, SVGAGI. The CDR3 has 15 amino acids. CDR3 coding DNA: TGTGCCAGCAGCCCGGGACAGGGGATCACAGATACGCAGTATTTT. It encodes CASSPGQGITDTQYF.

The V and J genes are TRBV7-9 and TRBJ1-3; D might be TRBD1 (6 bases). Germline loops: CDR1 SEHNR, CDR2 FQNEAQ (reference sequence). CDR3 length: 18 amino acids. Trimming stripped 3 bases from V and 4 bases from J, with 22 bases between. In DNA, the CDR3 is TGTGCCAGCAGCTTTGGCAACAGGGTCTCGGAAGCGGGAAACACCATATATTTT. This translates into CASSFGNRVSEAGNTIYF.

The CDR3 coding sequence is TGTGCCAGCAGTGAAGGCGGCTATACCTACGAGCAGTACTTC. Amino acid sequence: CASSEGGYTYEQYF. This chain links TRBV6-1 with TRBJ2-7, with unresolved D. Trimming stripped 1 base from V and 2 bases from J, with 9 bases between. Germline-derived CDR1 and CDR2 are MNHNS and SASEGT. The CDR3 runs 14 residues.

The CDR3 DNA is TGTGCCAGCAGGAAATTGGGGTCCGGACTAGCGGGGCCTTACACCTACAATGAGCAGTTCTTC. Residues: CASRKLGSGLAGPYTYNEQFF. The chain links TRBV21-1 to TRBJ2-1; the table calls TRBD2, which could not be checked here. TRBV21-1 is listed as a pseudogene. This CDR3 is built from 21 residues.

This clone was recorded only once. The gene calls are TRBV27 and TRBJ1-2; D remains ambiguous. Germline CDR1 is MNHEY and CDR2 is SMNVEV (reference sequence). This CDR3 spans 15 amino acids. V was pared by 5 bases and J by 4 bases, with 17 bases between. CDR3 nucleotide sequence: TGTGCCAGCAGTCCTGAGAGGGTCCGTGTCTATGGCTACACCTTC. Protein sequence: CASSPERVRVYGYTF.

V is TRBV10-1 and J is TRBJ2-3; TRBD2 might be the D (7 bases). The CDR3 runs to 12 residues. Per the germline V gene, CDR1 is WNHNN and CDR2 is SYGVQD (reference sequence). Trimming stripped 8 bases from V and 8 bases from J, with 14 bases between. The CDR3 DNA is TGCGCCAGCCTTTTGGGAGGGGGTACGCAGTATTTT. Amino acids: CASLLGGGTQYF.

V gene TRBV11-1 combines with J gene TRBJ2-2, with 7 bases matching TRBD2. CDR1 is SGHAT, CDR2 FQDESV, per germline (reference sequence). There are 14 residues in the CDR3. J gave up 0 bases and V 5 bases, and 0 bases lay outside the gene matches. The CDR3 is CASSRGANTGELFF. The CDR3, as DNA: TGTGCCAGCAGCCGGGGGGCGAACACCGGGGAGCTGTTTTTT.

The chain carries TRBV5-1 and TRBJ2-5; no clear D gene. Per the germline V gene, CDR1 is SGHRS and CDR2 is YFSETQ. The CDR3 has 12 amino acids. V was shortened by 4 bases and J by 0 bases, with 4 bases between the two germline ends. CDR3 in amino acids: CASSPYQETQYF. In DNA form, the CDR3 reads TGCGCCAGCAGCCCGTACCAAGAGACCCAGTACTTC.

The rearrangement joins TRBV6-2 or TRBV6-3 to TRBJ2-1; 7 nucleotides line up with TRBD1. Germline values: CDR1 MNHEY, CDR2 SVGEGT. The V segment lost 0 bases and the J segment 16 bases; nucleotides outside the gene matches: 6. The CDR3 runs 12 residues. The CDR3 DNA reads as TGTGCCAGCAGTTACTCCGGGACAGAGCCCTTCTTC. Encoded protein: CASSYSGTEPFF.

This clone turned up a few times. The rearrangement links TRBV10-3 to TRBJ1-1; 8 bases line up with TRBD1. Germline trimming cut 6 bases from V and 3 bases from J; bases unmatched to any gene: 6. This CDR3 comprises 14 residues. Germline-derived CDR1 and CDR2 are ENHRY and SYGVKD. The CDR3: CAISQTGVDTEAFF. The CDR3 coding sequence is TGTGCCATCAGCCAGACAGGGGTTGACACTGAAGCTTTCTTT.

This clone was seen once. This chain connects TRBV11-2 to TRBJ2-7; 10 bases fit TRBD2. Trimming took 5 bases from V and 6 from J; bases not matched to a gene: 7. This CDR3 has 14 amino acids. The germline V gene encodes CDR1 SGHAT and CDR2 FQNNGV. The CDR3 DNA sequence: TGTGCCAGCAGCCGACCGGGACTAGCGTTCGAGCAGTACTTC. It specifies CASSRPGLAFEQYF.

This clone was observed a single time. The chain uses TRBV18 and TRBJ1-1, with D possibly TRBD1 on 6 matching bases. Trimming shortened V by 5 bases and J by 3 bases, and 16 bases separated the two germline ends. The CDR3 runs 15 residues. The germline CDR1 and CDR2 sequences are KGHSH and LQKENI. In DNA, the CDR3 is TGTGCCAGCTCAGGCCGACAGGTCGGGGACACTGAAGCTTTCTTT. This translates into CASSGRQVGDTEAFF.

DNA for the CDR3: TGTGCCAGCAGCTCCCGGGACAGGGCGGGGAAACTGTTTTTT. This translates into CASSSRDRAGKLFF. The chain is built from TRBV3-1 (or the pseudogene TRBV3-2) and TRBJ1-4; 9 nucleotides align to TRBD1. This CDR3 spans 14 amino acids. Germline assignment: CDR1 LGHDT and CDR2 YNNKEL (reference sequence). Trimming took 5 bases from V and 11 from J; bases not matched to a gene: 9.

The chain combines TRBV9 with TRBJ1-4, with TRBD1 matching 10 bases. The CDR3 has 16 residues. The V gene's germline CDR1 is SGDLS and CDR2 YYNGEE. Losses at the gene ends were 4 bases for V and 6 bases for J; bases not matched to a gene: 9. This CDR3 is CASSPRSGTGDEKLFF. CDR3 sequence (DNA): TGTGCCAGCAGCCCAAGATCCGGGACAGGGGATGAAAAACTGTTTTTT.

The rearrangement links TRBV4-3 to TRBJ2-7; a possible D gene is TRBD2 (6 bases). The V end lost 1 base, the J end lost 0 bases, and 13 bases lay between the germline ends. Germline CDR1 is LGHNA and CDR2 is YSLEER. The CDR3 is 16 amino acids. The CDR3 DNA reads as TGCGCCAGCAGCCAAGGCATCGCGGGAAGCTCCTACGAGCAGTACTTC. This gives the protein CASSQGIAGSSYEQYF.

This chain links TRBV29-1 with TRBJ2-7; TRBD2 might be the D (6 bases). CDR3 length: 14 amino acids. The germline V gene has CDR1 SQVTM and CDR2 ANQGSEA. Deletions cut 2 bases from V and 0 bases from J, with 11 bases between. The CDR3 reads CSVETSWGSYEQYF. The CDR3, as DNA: TGCAGCGTTGAAACTAGCTGGGGCTCCTACGAGCAGTACTTC.

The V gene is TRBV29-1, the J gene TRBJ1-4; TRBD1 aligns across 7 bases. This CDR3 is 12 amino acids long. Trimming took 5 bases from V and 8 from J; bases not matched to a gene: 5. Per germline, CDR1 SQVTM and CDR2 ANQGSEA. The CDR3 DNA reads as TGCAGCGTTCGACAGGGTTACGAAAAACTGTTTTTT. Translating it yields CSVRQGYEKLFF.

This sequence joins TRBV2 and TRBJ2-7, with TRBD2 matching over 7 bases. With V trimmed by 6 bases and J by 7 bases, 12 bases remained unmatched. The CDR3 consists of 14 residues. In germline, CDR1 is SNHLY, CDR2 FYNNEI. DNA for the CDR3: TGTGCCAGCAGGCCCGGGACTACCCTTCGGGAGCAGTACTTC. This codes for CASRPGTTLREQYF. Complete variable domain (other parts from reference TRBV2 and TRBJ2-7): EPEVTQTPSHQVTQMGQEVILRCVPISNHLYFYWYRQILGQKVEFLVSFYNNEISEKSEIFDDQFSVERPDGSNFTLKIRSTKLEDSAMYFCASRPGTTLREQYFGPGTRLTVT.

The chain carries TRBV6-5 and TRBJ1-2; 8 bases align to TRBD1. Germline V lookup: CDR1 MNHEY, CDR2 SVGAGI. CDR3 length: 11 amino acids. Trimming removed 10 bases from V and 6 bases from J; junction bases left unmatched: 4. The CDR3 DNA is TGTGCCACAACAGGGGGAAATGGCTACACCTTC. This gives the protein CATTGGNGYTF.

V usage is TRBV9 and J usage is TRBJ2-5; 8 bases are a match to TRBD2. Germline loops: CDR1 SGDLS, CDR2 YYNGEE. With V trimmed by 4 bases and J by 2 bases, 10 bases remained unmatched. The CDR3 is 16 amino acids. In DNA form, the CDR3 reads TGTGCCAGCAGCCCACTAGGGCGGGGGGCGCAAGAGACCCAGTACTTC. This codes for CASSPLGRGAQETQYF.

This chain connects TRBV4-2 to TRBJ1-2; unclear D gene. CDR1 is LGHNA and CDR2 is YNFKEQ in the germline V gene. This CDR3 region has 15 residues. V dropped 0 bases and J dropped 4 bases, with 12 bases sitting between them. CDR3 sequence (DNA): TGTGCCAGCAGCCAAGATCTCGGGGTGGGCTATGGCTACACCTTC. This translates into CASSQDLGVGYGYTF.

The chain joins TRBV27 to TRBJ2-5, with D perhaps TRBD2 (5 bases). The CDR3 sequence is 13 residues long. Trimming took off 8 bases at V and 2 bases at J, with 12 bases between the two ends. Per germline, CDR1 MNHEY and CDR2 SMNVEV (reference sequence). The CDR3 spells CASRLAVQETQYF. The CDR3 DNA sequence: TGTGCCAGCCGGCTAGCAGTTCAAGAGACCCAGTACTTC.

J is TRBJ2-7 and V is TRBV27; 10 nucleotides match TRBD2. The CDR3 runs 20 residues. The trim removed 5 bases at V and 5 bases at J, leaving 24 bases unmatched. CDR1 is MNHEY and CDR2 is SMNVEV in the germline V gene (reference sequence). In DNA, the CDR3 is TGTGCCAGCAGTGCGCGGACTAGCGGTCCCCGTGGGACGGGACGGGACGAGCAGTACTTC. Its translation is CASSARTSGPRGTGRDEQYF.

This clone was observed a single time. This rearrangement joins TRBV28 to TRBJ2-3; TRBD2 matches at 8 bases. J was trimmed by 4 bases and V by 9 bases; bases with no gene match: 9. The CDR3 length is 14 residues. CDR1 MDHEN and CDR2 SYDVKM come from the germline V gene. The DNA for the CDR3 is TGTGCCAGTACCCTTCGGGGGGGCCCAGATACGCAGTATTTT. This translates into CASTLRGGPDTQYF. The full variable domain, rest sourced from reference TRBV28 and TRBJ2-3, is DVKVTQSSRYLVKRTGEKVFLECVQDMDHENMFWYRQDPGLGLRLIYFSYDVKMKEKGDIPEGYSVSREKKERFSLILESASTNQTSMYLCASTLRGGPDTQYFGPGTRLTVL.